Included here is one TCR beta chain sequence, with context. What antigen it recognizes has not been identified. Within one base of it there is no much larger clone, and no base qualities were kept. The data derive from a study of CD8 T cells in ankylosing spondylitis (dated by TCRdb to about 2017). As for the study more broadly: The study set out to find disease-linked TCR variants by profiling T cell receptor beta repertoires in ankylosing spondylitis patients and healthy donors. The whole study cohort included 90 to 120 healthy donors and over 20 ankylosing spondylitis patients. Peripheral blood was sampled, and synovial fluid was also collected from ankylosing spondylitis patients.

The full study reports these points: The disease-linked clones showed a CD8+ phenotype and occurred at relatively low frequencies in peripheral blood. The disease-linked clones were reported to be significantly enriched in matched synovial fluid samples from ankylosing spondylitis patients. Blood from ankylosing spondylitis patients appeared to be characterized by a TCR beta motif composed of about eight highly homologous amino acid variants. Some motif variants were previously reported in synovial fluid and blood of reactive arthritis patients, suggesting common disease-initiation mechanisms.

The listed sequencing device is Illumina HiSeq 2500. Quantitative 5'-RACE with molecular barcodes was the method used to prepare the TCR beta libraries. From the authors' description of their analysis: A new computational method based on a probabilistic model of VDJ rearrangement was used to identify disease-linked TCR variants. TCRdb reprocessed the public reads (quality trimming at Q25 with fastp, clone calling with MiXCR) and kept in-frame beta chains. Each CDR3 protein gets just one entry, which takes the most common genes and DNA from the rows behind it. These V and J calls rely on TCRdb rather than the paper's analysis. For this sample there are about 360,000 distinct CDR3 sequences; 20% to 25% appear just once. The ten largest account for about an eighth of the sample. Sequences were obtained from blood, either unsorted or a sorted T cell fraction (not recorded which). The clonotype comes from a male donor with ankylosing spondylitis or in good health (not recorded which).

The nucleotide sequence reads as follows: TGCAGTGCTAGAGATCGGCTCTACAATGAGCAGTTCTTC. It is translated as CSARDRLYNEQFF. The chain couples TRBV20-1 to TRBJ2-1; no D segment can be confidently identified. Inclusive of the bounding cysteine and phenylalanine, the CDR3 is 13 residues long. Only CDR3 DNA remains: 39 bases, in frame from the first base. From the germline V gene (reference sequence), CDR1 is DFQATT and CDR2 is SNEGSKA. V is pared back by 0 bases and J by 3 bases, with 6 bases lying between the germline termini.